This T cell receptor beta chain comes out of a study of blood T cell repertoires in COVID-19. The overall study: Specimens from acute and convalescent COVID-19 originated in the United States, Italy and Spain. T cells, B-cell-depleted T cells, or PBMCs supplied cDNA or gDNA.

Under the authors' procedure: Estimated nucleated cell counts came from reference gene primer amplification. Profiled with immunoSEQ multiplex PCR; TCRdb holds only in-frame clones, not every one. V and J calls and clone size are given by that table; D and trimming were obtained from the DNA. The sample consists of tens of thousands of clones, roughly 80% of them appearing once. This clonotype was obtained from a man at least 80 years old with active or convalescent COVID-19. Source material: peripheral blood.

This CDR3 is CASSSQGSNTEAFF. The DNA for the CDR3 is TGTGCCAGCAGCTCACAGGGGTCGAACACTGAAGCTTTCTTT. J is TRBJ1-1 and V is TRBV7-9, with 7 bases fitting TRBD1. Germline CDR1 reads SEHNR; CDR2 reads FQNEAQ (reference sequence). The CDR3 is 14 residues long. Trimming at V came to 4 bases and at J to 1 base, leaving 3 bases not matched to a gene.